The entry below gives a single T cell receptor (beta chain) sequence along with its context. The junction shows a germline mismatch at one end, possibly a read error. The same CDR3 arises from other DNA sequences in this sample as well. These data come from a study of blood T cell repertoires in COVID-19. Background on the study: Specimens from acute and convalescent COVID-19 originated in the United States, Italy and Spain. From T cells, B-cell-depleted T cells, or PBMCs came the material, which was cDNA or gDNA.

In the original processing: The authors estimated nucleated cell counts from reference gene primer amplification. Clones were sequenced by immunoSEQ multiplex PCR, and TCRdb holds only the in-frame ones, with some missing. V, J and clone size derive from that table, while D and trimming were established from the DNA sequence. The sample has some 90,000 clones; roughly 80% are singletons. The receptor's source is a man in his 60s with acute or convalescent COVID-19. The sample comprised peripheral blood.

This chain's CDR3 is CASSLDRYNEQFF. The DNA of the CDR3 is TGTGCCAGCAGCCTAGACCGTTACAATGAGCAGTTCTTC. The gene calls are TRBV11-3 and TRBJ2-1; D is uncertain. Per the germline V gene, CDR1 is SGHNT and CDR2 is YENEEA. CDR3 length: 13 residues.